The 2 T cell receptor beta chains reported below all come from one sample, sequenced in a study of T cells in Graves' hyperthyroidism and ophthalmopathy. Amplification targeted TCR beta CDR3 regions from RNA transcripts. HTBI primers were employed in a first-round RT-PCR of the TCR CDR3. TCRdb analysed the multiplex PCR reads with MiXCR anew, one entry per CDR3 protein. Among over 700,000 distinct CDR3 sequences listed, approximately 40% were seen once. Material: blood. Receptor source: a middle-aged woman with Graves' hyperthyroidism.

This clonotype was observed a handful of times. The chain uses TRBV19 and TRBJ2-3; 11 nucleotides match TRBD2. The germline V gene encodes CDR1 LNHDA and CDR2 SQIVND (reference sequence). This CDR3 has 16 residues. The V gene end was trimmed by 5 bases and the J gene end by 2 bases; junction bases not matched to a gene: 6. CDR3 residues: CASSPPGLAATDTQYF. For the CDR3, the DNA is TGTGCCAGTAGTCCACCGGGACTAGCGGCCACAGATACGCAGTATTTT.

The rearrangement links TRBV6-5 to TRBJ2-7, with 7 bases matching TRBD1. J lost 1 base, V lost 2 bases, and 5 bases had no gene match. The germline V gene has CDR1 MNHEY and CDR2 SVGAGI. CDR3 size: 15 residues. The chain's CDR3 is CASSYTGTASYEQYF. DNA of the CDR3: TGTGCCAGCAGTTACACCGGGACAGCATCCTACGAGCAGTACTTC.